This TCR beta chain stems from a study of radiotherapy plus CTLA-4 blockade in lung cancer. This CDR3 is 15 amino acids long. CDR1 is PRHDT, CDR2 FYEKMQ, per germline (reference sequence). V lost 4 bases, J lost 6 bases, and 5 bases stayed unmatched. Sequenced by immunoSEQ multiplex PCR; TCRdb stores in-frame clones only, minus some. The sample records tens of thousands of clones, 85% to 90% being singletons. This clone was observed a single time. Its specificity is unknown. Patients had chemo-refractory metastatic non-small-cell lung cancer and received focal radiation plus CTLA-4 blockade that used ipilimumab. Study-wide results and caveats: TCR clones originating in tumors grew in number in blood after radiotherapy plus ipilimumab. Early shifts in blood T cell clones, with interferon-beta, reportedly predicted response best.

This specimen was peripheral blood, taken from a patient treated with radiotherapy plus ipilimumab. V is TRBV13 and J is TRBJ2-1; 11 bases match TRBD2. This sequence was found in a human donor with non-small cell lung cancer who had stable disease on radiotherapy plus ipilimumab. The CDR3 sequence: CASSYLAGGFNEQFF. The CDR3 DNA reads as TGTGCCAGCAGCTACCTAGCGGGGGGCTTCAATGAGCAGTTCTTC.